This entry is about one T cell receptor (beta chain). Its antigen is not identified. TCR beta CDR3 region amplification was performed from RNA transcripts. Carried out on the TCR CDR3, a first-round RT-PCR used the HTBI primer set. MiXCR was run by TCRdb on the multiplex PCR reads, yielding one entry per CDR3 protein. The sample contains 700,000 or so distinct CDR3 sequences, 15% to 20% of which appear only once. This specimen belongs to a study of T cells in Graves' hyperthyroidism and ophthalmopathy. Pregnant or lactating patients were excluded, as were those with uncontrolled infection or other autoimmune disease. CDR3 length: 15 residues. Germline assignment: CDR1 MDHEN and CDR2 SYDVKM. Trimming pared 6 bases from V and 5 bases from J, leaving 19 bases between. Study-wide results and limits: Ophthalmopathy cases were set apart from stable hyperthyroidism by a 13 V-J model.

This TCR was recovered from a man aged 18 to 30 with Graves' hyperthyroidism. The genes are TRBV28 and TRBJ2-5; D perhaps matches TRBD2 (7 bases). The sequenced sample was blood. DNA for the CDR3: TGTGCCAGCAGCCCCTCCGAGGGGGGGCGGGAGACCCAGTACTTC. Protein product: CASSPSEGGRETQYF.